A selection of T cell receptor beta chains follows, all from one sample in a study of blood T cell repertoires in COVID-19. The protocol was immunoSEQ multiplex PCR, while the TCRdb copy is restricted to in-frame clones and leaves out a portion. The sample yields some 260,000 clones, approximately 90% seen once. Sequencing was done on a sample of PBMCs or T cells enriched from blood (not recorded which). All receptors derive from a woman aged 30 to 39 with acute COVID-19. Both conserved end residues are part of each CDR3. Each record gives: J gene, D gene, clone size, V gene, CDR3 DNA, CDR3 protein. A D gene is named only where the DNA matches it firmly. Part of the rows lack a size; the others show once, few, many or a class for expanded clones.

TRBJ1-2 | TRBD1 | . | TRBV11-2 | TGTGCCAGCAGCTCGGGACAGGGCTATGGCTACACCTTC | CASSSGQGYGYTF
TRBJ1-5 | TRBD1 | . | TRBV28 | TGTGCCAGCACTCCCGAATGGGACAGATACTATAGCAATCAGCCCCAGCATTTT | CASTPEWDRYYSNQPQHF
TRBJ2-3 | TRBD2 | . | TRBV29-1 | TGCAGCGTGGTAGCGGGCAGCGCTAGCACAGATACGCAGTATTTT | CSVVAGSASTDTQYF
TRBJ2-3 | . | . | TRBV9 | TGTGCCAGCAGCGTATTAACAGGGGGGGCCACAGATACGCAGTATTTT | CASSVLTGGATDTQYF
TRBJ2-6 | . | once | TRBV27 | TGTGCCAGCAGTTTAGGTTTGTCGGGGTCCGGGGCCAACGTCCTGACTTTC | CASSLGLSGSGANVLTF
TRBJ1-6 | . | . | TRBV30 | TGTGCCTGGAGTGTACCGAGGGGGGGGTCCTATAATTCACCCCTCCACTTT | CAWSVPRGGSYNSPLHF
TRBJ2-7 | . | . | TRBV3-1/TRBV3-2 | TGTGCCAGCAGCCGATTAGGACGGGGTGAGCAGTACTTC | CASSRLGRGEQYF
TRBJ2-1 | TRBD2 | . | TRBV28 | TGTGCCAGCAGTTTATCCGGACTAGCGGGGGGGCGATCCAATGAGCAGTTCTTC | CASSLSGLAGGRSNEQFF
TRBJ1-2 | TRBD1 | . | TRBV6-5 | TGTGCCAGCAGTTACTCAGGGGGCGATGGCTACACCTTC | CASSYSGGDGYTF
TRBJ1-5 | . | . | TRBV6-2/TRBV6-3 | TGTGCCAGCAGTGCAACCAGGGGTGAGCCCCAGCATTTT | CASSATRGEPQHF
TRBJ1-2 | . | . | TRBV6-1 | TGTGCCAGCAGTGAACGGCGGGGAACTTATGGCTACACCTTC | CASSERRGTYGYTF
TRBJ1-6 | . | . | TRBV7-2 | TGTGCCAGCAGCTTAAGTCCGGGACATATGGGTTCACCCCTCCACTTT | CASSLSPGHMGSPLHF
TRBJ1-1 | . | . | TRBV4-1 | TGCGCCAGCAGCCAGGGAACAGGGCTCACTGAAGCTTTCTTT | CASSQGTGLTEAFF
TRBJ1-2 | . | . | TRBV29-1 | TGCAGCGTTGAAGCCGCAGGGAACTATGGCTACACCTTC | CSVEAAGNYGYTF
TRBJ1-6 | . | . | TRBV30 | TGTGCCTGGAGTGTACAGCAGGATTCACCCCTCCACTTT | CAWSVQQDSPLHF
TRBJ2-7 | TRBD1 | many | TRBV5-1 | TGCGCCAGCGGGACGACAGGGGAGTCCTACGAGCAGTACTTC | CASGTTGESYEQYF
TRBJ1-2 | . | . | TRBV19 | TGTGCCAGTAGTAAATACGGCCTGGGAGAGGGCTACACCTTC | CASSKYGLGEGYTF
TRBJ1-1 | . | . | TRBV28 | TGTGCCAGCAGTTCAGCTCACGGGGCTTTCTTT | CASSSAHGAFF
TRBJ2-7 | . | . | TRBV30 | TGTGCCTGCCTCACATTCCTCTCCTACGAGCAGTACTTC | CACLTFLSYEQYF
TRBJ2-7 | . | many | TRBV11-2 | TGTGCCAGCAGCGTCGGGACTCCCAGCTCCTACGAGCAGTACTTC | CASSVGTPSSYEQYF
TRBJ2-1 | . | . | TRBV4-2 | TGTGCCAGCAGCCAAGCGCCTCCCGGGCCCCGGGGGACCTACAATGAGCAGTTCTTC | CASSQAPPGPRGTYNEQFF
TRBJ2-7 | . | . | TRBV29-1 | TGCAGCGTTGAGCGGCCTGGGTCCTACGAGCAGTACTTC | CSVERPGSYEQYF
TRBJ1-5 | . | . | TRBV28 | TGTGCCAGCAGTTTGAGCAGGGTGAATCAGCCCCAGCATTTT | CASSLSRVNQPQHF
TRBJ2-7 | . | . | TRBV19 | TGTGCCAGTAGTAAGGCCGGGAGAGGAGGCGGGTACGAGCAGTACTTC | CASSKAGRGGGYEQYF
TRBJ1-6 | . | . | TRBV4-1 | TGCGCCAGCAGCCATCCCAAGGGGTCCTTAGTTCTAAATTCACCCCTCCACTTT | CASSHPKGSLVLNSPLHF
TRBJ1-3 | . | . | TRBV7-2 | TGTGCCAGCAGCTTAGGGGCCGACCCATCTGGAAACACCATATATTTT | CASSLGADPSGNTIYF
TRBJ2-5 | TRBD2 | . | TRBV27 | TGTGCCTCAACGAGGCTAGCGGGAGGCGTTAAGGAGACCCAGTACTTC | CASTRLAGGVKETQYF
TRBJ2-1 | . | . | TRBV27 | TGTGCCAGCAGAGGTCAGGGTAGCTACAATGAGCAGTTCTTC | CASRGQGSYNEQFF
TRBJ2-5 | . | . | TRBV20-1 | TGCAGTGTGACGGCGGGGACCCAGTACTTC | CSVTAGTQYF